The 18 T cell receptor beta chains reported below all come from one sample, sequenced in a study of blood T cell repertoires in COVID-19. Measured with immunoSEQ multiplex PCR; TCRdb has only the in-frame clones, and not every one. The table shows about 250,000 clones, with around 90% occurring only once. Sequencing was done on a sample of peripheral blood. The receptor source for this set is a woman aged 60 to 75 with COVID-19, enrolled during active disease.

The chain couples TRBV5-1 to TRBJ1-1; weak D call: TRBD1 (5 bases). CDR1 is SGHRS, CDR2 YFSETQ, per germline. The CDR3 is 14 residues long. V shed 0 bases and J shed 6 bases, with 12 bases lying between them. The CDR3 sequence: CASSLEAGQSEAFF. The CDR3 region has the DNA TGCGCCAGCAGCTTGGAGGCAGGGCAATCTGAAGCTTTCTTT.

This clone was detected a few times. The chain recombines TRBV4-3 with TRBJ1-5, with D possibly being TRBD1 (6 bases). The V gene's germline CDR1 is LGHNA and CDR2 YSLEER. The CDR3 has 14 residues. V was cut by 4 bases and J by 6 bases, with 13 bases left in between. The CDR3 nucleotides read TGCGCCAGCAGCCCGAACAGGGCGGGTCAGCCCCAGCATTTT. Translation: CASSPNRAGQPQHF.

This clone has just one count. The CDR3 is CASSRSRDGAEAFF. The CDR3 coding sequence is TGTGCCAGCTCACGGTCTCGGGATGGGGCTGAAGCTTTCTTT. This chain uses TRBV18 with TRBJ1-1; D not resolved. Germline CDR1 is KGHSH and CDR2 is LQKENI. The CDR3 is 14 residues long. Trimming took 4 bases from V and 6 from J, leaving 15 bases between them.

This clone was observed once. The rearrangement links TRBV5-1 to TRBJ1-6; D unclear. Trimming shortened V by 7 bases and J by 8 bases, and 10 bases separated the two germline ends. The CDR3 spans 12 residues. Germline CDR1 and CDR2: SGHRS and YFSETQ. CDR3 region: CASRVADSPLHF. The DNA of the CDR3 is TGCGCCAGCCGGGTGGCGGATTCACCCCTCCACTTT.

The J gene is TRBJ1-1, the V gene TRBV30, with D possibly TRBD1 on 6 matching bases. The CDR3 length is 14 residues. With 2 bases removed from V and 4 bases from J, the gap between germline ends came to 14 bases. Germline V gene sequence: CDR1 GTSNPN, CDR2 SVGIG (reference sequence). This chain's CDR3 is CAWSQAGDITEAFF. The CDR3 coding sequence is TGTGCCTGGAGTCAGGCAGGGGATATCACTGAAGCTTTCTTT.

V is TRBV2 and J is TRBJ1-1, with D uncertain. Germline V gene data show CDR1 as SNHLY and CDR2 as FYNNEI. With 5 bases removed from V and 0 bases from J, the gap between germline ends came to 10 bases. CDR3 length: 14 residues. CDR3 loop: CASSSRVMNTEAFF. The CDR3 DNA is TGTGCCAGCAGTAGCCGCGTTATGAACACTGAAGCTTTCTTT. Filled out from reference TRBV2 and TRBJ1-1, the complete variable domain reads EPEVTQTPSHQVTQMGQEVILRCVPISNHLYFYWYRQILGQKVEFLVSFYNNEISEKSEIFDDQFSVERPDGSNFTLKIRSTKLEDSAMYFCASSSRVMNTEAFFGQGTRLTVV.

The J gene is TRBJ2-2, the V gene TRBV3-1 (or the pseudogene TRBV3-2); 11 bases are shared with TRBD2. Germline CDR1 LGHDT, CDR2 YNNKEL (reference sequence). V lost 0 bases and J lost 8; bases outside the gene matches: 8. This CDR3 comprises 17 residues. The DNA of the CDR3 is TGTGCCAGCAGCCAAGATCCCCTAGCGGGGGGCAGAGGGGAGCTGTTTTTT. Amino acids: CASSQDPLAGGRGELFF.

The chain carries TRBV7-9 and TRBJ1-4, with TRBD1 matching over 9 bases. CDR1 and CDR2 from the germline V gene are SEHNR and FQNEAQ (reference sequence). V lost 2 bases and J lost 8; bases outside the gene matches: 6. The CDR3 has 15 residues. This chain's CDR3 is CASSLPGQGGEKLFF. The CDR3, as DNA: TGTGCCAGCAGCTTACCGGGACAGGGTGGGGAAAAACTGTTTTTT.

The chain has TRBV20-1 and TRBJ2-5, with 12 bases matching TRBD2. The germline V gene encodes CDR1 DFQATT and CDR2 SNEGSKA (reference sequence). The CDR3 runs 15 residues. Trimming took 3 bases from V and 4 from J; bases not matched to a gene: 6. The CDR3 sequence: CSASSLAGGPETQYF. In DNA, the CDR3 is TGCAGTGCTAGTTCTCTAGCGGGGGGGCCAGAGACCCAGTACTTC.

The chain employs TRBV11-2 and TRBJ1-6, with a weak D call TRBD1 (5 bases). V dropped 0 bases and J dropped 7 bases, with 16 bases sitting between them. This CDR3 comprises 17 residues. Looked up from germline, CDR1 is SGHAT and CDR2 is FQNNGV. The DNA for the CDR3 is TGTGCCAGCAGCTTAGATGACGGCGGGGCGAGGAATTCACCCCTCCACTTT. Its translation: CASSLDDGGARNSPLHF.

The chain uses TRBV6-5 and TRBJ2-1, with D perhaps TRBD1 (6 bases). Trimming shortened V by 2 bases and J by 5 bases, and 10 bases separated the two germline ends. The CDR3 has 14 residues. Germline V lookup: CDR1 MNHEY, CDR2 SVGAGI. The CDR3 coding sequence is TGTGCCAGCAGTTACCCCGGACAGAACAATGAGCAGTTCTTC. Its translation is CASSYPGQNNEQFF.

The rearrangement uses TRBV5-1 and TRBJ2-7, with 8 bases fitting TRBD1. The CDR3 consists of 15 residues. CDR1 is SGHRS, CDR2 YFSETQ, per germline. V trimming: 4 bases; J trimming: 0 bases; junction bases outside the gene matches: 6. The CDR3 reads CASSQTTGVSYEQYF. The CDR3 DNA sequence: TGCGCCAGCAGCCAAACGACAGGGGTCTCCTACGAGCAGTACTTC.

This clone was counted a single time. The rearrangement joins TRBV29-1 to TRBJ2-4; 8 bases align to TRBD1. This CDR3 has 12 amino acids. The trim removed 4 bases at V and 5 bases at J, leaving 1 base unmatched. The germline gives CDR1 SQVTM, CDR2 ANQGSEA. The CDR3 protein is CSVVTGENIQYF. DNA of the CDR3: TGCAGCGTTGTGACAGGGGAAAACATTCAGTACTTC.

This chain links TRBV19 with TRBJ2-2; TRBD1 matches at 7 bases. Germline V gene lookup returns CDR1 LNHDA and CDR2 SQIVND (reference sequence). The CDR3 sequence is 15 residues long. Trimming took 4 bases from V and 4 from J; bases not matched to a gene: 6. CDR3 residues: CASSRRTGGTGELFF. The CDR3 nucleotides read TGTGCCAGTAGTAGGAGGACAGGAGGCACCGGGGAGCTGTTTTTT.

The J gene is TRBJ1-4, the V gene TRBV19; TRBD1 matches 7 bases. V was pared by 6 bases and J by 0 bases, with 7 bases of the junction left unmatched. The CDR3 contains 16 residues. Germline CDR1 LNHDA, CDR2 SQIVND (reference sequence). The CDR3 spells CASRSPGQATNEKLFF. The DNA of the CDR3 is TGTGCCAGTAGGTCCCCCGGACAGGCAACTAATGAAAAACTGTTTTTT.

V gene TRBV6-1 combines with J gene TRBJ2-7, with D unresolved. Trimming took 0 bases from V and 12 from J, leaving 6 bases between them. The CDR3 spans 10 residues. Germline-derived CDR1 and CDR2 are MNHNS and SASEGT. The CDR3 DNA sequence: TGTGCCAGCAGTGAAGCCTACAGGTACTTC. As protein: CASSEAYRYF.

The chain links TRBV4-2 to TRBJ1-1; 8 bases map to TRBD1. Germline V gives CDR1 LGHNA, CDR2 YNFKEQ. There are 17 residues in the CDR3. J was trimmed by 4 bases and V by 1 base; bases with no gene match: 11. For the CDR3, the DNA is TGTGCCAGCAGCCAAGGCCCATTTAACAGGGGGGGCACTGAAGCTTTCTTT. It is translated as CASSQGPFNRGGTEAFF.

The V gene is TRBV6-5, the J gene TRBJ1-2, with 9 bases lining up with TRBD1. Germline V gene lookup returns CDR1 MNHEY and CDR2 SVGAGI. Unmatched junction bases numbered 3, after V lost 2 bases and J lost 8 bases. CDR3 length: 13 amino acids. The CDR3 region is CASSYTGGGGYTF. CDR3 DNA: TGTGCCAGCAGTTACACAGGGGGCGGAGGCTACACCTTC.